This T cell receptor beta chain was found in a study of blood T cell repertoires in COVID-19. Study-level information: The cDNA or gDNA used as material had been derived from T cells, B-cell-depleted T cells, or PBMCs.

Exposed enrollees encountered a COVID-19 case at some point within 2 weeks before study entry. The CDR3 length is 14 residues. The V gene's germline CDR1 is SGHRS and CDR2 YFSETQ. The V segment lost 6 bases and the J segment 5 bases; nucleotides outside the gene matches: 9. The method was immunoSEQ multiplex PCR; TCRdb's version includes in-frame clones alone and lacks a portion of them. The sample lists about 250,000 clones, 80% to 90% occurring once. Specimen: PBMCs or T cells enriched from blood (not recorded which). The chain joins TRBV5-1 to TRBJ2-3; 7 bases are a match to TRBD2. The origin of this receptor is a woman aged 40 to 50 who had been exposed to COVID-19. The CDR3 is CASTSGVGGDTQYF. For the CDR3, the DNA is TGCGCCAGCACAAGCGGGGTCGGAGGAGATACGCAGTATTTT.